A single sample gave rise to the 30 T cell receptor beta chains below, sequenced in a study of CXCR3-negative and CXCR3-positive naive CD8 T cells (dated by TCRdb to the late 2010s). The research as a whole found: TRB CDR3s from CXCR3-positive naive cells showed higher hydrophobicity (lower Kidera factor 4), lower energy, and higher strength and volume indices than CXCR3-negative naive cells.

These receptors' antigens are unknown. Sequencing used a NextSeq 550. The Human TCR Profiling Kit (MiLaboratory) was used to prepare UMI-labeled 5' RACE TRB cDNA libraries. TCRdb reprocessed the reads and assigns one entry to each CDR3 protein sequence, leaving out DNA. The data table for this sample lists over 100,000 distinct CDR3 sequences. Approximately 0.4% of the sample is held by the ten biggest clonotypes. Source material: naive CXCR3+ CD8+ T cells from blood. The sample's cell subset or site label, in plain terms: CD45RO-CCR7+CD27+CD95- naive CD8+ T cells expressing CXCR3 (TNR3+). The receptors shown here come from a human donor in good health. Some clones in this sample may be carry-over from other donors' samples.

The chain links TRBV5-5 to TRBJ1-2; TCRdb calls TRBD1, which cannot be checked without DNA. CDR3 length: 14 residues. Germline CDR1 and CDR2: SGHKS and YYEKEE (reference sequence). The CDR3 loop reads CASRLGTGVYGYTF.

The gene calls are TRBV15 and TRBJ1-1. This CDR3 has 13 amino acids. Germline V gene lookup returns CDR1 LNHNV and CDR2 YYDKDF (reference sequence). CDR3 region: CATRKGTGTEAFF.

The V gene is TRBV12-3 or TRBV12-4, the J gene TRBJ1-2. The CDR3 contains 19 residues. This chain's CDR3 is CASSLAKGDLGGDNYGYTF.

V is TRBV11-2 and J is TRBJ2-6; TCRdb outputs TRBD2, but without DNA this stays unchecked. This CDR3 is built from 17 residues. The germline V gene has CDR1 SGHAT and CDR2 FQNNGV. The CDR3 here is CASSGVWVAGGANVLTF.

This sequence joins TRBV7-2 and TRBJ2-7; no DNA is available, so the TRBD2 call from TCRdb remains unchecked. Germline lookup yields CDR1 SGHTA and CDR2 FQGNSA. This CDR3 comprises 15 residues. This chain's CDR3 is CASSLGTSGVYEQYF.

The gene calls are TRBV23-1 and TRBJ2-4; TCRdb lists TRBD1, though no DNA is available to test this call. TRBV23-1 is filed as an ORF, its function uncertain. This CDR3 is 15 amino acids long. The CDR3: CASSHGGDDKNIQYF.

This sequence joins TRBV7-9 and TRBJ1-1; TCRdb outputs TRBD1, but without DNA this stays unchecked. The CDR3 has 15 residues. Germline V gives CDR1 SEHNR, CDR2 FQNEAQ (reference sequence). The CDR3 sequence is CASSREGQGGSGAFF.

This sequence joins TRBV28 and TRBJ1-5. Germline-derived CDR1 and CDR2 are MDHEN and SYDVKM. This CDR3 is built from 14 residues. CDR3 residues: CASSSPGRSQPQHF. Complete variable domain (other parts from reference TRBV28 and TRBJ1-5): DVKVTQSSRYLVKRTGEKVFLECVQDMDHENMFWYRQDPGLGLRLIYFSYDVKMKEKGDIPEGYSVSREKKERFSLILESASTNQTSMYLCASSSPGRSQPQHFGDGTRLSIL.

The genes are TRBV29-1 and TRBJ2-7; TCRdb gives TRBD1 as the D gene, but with no DNA this cannot be confirmed. Looked up from germline, CDR1 is SQVTM and CDR2 is ANQGSEA. The CDR3 sequence is 13 residues long. The CDR3 sequence: CSIPGTGSYEQYF.

This rearrangement joins TRBV7-9 to TRBJ2-7; the D gene TCRdb calls, TRBD2, cannot be checked with no DNA. The CDR3 contains 15 residues. Germline CDR1 is SEHNR and CDR2 is FQNEAQ (reference sequence). CDR3 sequence reads: CASSLGVGVVSEQYF.

The gene calls are TRBV28 and TRBJ2-2; the D gene TCRdb calls, TRBD1, cannot be checked with no DNA. CDR3 length: 17 residues. The germline gives CDR1 MDHEN, CDR2 SYDVKM. CDR3 sequence reads: CASRSITGDGMAGELFF.

V usage is TRBV9 and J usage is TRBJ2-7; the TCRdb call, TRBD1, lacks DNA for checking. The V gene's germline CDR1 is SGDLS and CDR2 YYNGEE. This CDR3 contains 15 residues. Here the CDR3 reads CASSTGPENAYEQYF.

V is TRBV5-5 and J is TRBJ2-2. The CDR3 contains 15 residues. Germline CDR1 and CDR2: SGHKS and YYEKEE (reference sequence). The chain's CDR3 is CASSFGPLDTGELFF.

This chain links TRBV7-6 with TRBJ2-7. The CDR3 spans 16 residues. Germline V lookup: CDR1 SGHVS, CDR2 FNYEAQ. This chain's CDR3 is CASSLAVTVYSYEQYF.

The J gene is TRBJ2-6, the V gene TRBV24-1; TCRdb designates TRBD1, a call that cannot be tested without DNA. Per the germline V gene, CDR1 is KGHDR and CDR2 is SFDVKD. This CDR3 has 18 residues. This CDR3 is CATSDLGDRVSGANVLTF.

V gene TRBV2 combines with J gene TRBJ2-1. This CDR3 has 14 residues. In germline, CDR1 is SNHLY, CDR2 FYNNEI. The CDR3 sequence is CASRVDSSYNEQFF. The full variable domain, completed using reference TRBV2 and TRBJ2-1, is EPEVTQTPSHQVTQMGQEVILRCVPISNHLYFYWYRQILGQKVEFLVSFYNNEISEKSEIFDDQFSVERPDGSNFTLKIRSTKLEDSAMYFCASRVDSSYNEQFFGPGTRLTVL.

The chain employs TRBV4-3 and TRBJ2-7; TCRdb designates TRBD2, a call that cannot be tested without DNA. The CDR3 contains 13 residues. Germline V gives CDR1 LGHNA, CDR2 YSLEER. CDR3 in amino acids: CASSQVRGYEQYF.

The chain links TRBV5-4 to TRBJ2-1; the TRBD1 assignment by TCRdb is unverifiable without DNA. The germline CDR1 and CDR2 sequences are SGHNT and YYREEE (reference sequence). There are 12 residues in the CDR3. The chain's CDR3 is CASSRGFNEQFF. Based on the CDR3 plus reference TRBV5-4 and TRBJ2-1, the full variable domain is ETGVTQSPTHLIKTRGQQVTLRCSSQSGHNTVSWYQQALGQGPQFIFQYYREEENGRGNFPPRFSGLQFPNYSSELNVNALELDDSALYLCASSRGFNEQFFGPGTRLTVL.

The V gene is TRBV2, the J gene TRBJ2-1; no DNA is available, so the TRBD1 call from TCRdb remains unchecked. The length of the CDR3 is 17 residues. Germline loops: CDR1 SNHLY, CDR2 FYNNEI. The CDR3 region is CASSQGQSVSSYNEQFF.

V and J are TRBV12-3 or TRBV12-4 and TRBJ2-7; the D gene TCRdb calls, TRBD1, cannot be checked with no DNA. The CDR3 extends over 15 amino acids. The CDR3 loop reads CASSLKRGRTYEQYF.

The chain uses TRBV3-1 and TRBJ2-7; TCRdb designates TRBD1, a call that cannot be tested without DNA. The CDR3 length is 14 residues. Germline loops: CDR1 LGHDT, CDR2 YNNKEL (reference sequence). This CDR3 reads CASSPRTRSYEQYF.

The gene calls are TRBV12-3 or TRBV12-4 and TRBJ2-3; TCRdb gives TRBD2 as the D gene, but with no DNA this cannot be confirmed. This CDR3 has 18 amino acids. CDR3 protein: CASTFGLAGGHFTDTQYF.

This chain joins TRBV7-6 and TRBJ2-7; TCRdb returns TRBD1, unconfirmable since there is no DNA. The CDR3 is 16 residues long. Germline V gene sequence: CDR1 SGHVS, CDR2 FNYEAQ. CDR3 sequence: CASAPLAGGPGAEQYF.

The V call is TRBV4-1, the J call TRBJ2-7. The germline V gene encodes CDR1 MGHRA and CDR2 YSYEKL. The CDR3 spans 14 residues. The CDR3 protein is CASSQVAGPYEQYF.

The chain couples TRBV7-8 to TRBJ2-1; absent DNA, TCRdb's TRBD1 call cannot be checked. Germline V gene sequence: CDR1 SGHVS, CDR2 FQNEAQ. The CDR3 runs to 19 residues. The CDR3 protein is CASSSRGAMLGSEYGEQFF.

The V and J genes are TRBV6-4 and TRBJ2-3; as DNA is missing, the TRBD1 call by TCRdb cannot be tested. Germline CDR1 and CDR2: MRHNA and SNTAGT. The CDR3 contains 15 residues. CDR3 sequence reads: CASRPDRTNTDTQYF.

The chain couples TRBV9 to TRBJ1-1; TCRdb outputs TRBD1, but without DNA this stays unchecked. The CDR3 contains 15 residues. CDR1 and CDR2 from the germline V gene are SGDLS and YYNGEE. CDR3 protein: CASSPQGARNTEAFF.

The genes are TRBV20-1 and TRBJ2-4; TCRdb proposes TRBD1, but this gene call is untestable without DNA. The CDR3 totals 13 residues. Germline loops: CDR1 DFQATT, CDR2 SNEGSKA (reference sequence). This chain's CDR3 is CSARRVGETGQYF.

V is TRBV4-3 and J is TRBJ2-7; TCRdb's D gene call, TRBD1, goes unchecked for lack of DNA. This CDR3 is built from 15 residues. Germline loops: CDR1 LGHNA, CDR2 YSLEER. The CDR3 loop reads CASSQTTRGPYEQYF.

This chain connects TRBV29-1 to TRBJ2-1; checking the TCRdb D call of TRBD2 is not possible without DNA. The CDR3 runs 14 residues. From germline, CDR1 is SQVTM and CDR2 ANQGSEA. CDR3: CSVGGVAGGYEQFF.